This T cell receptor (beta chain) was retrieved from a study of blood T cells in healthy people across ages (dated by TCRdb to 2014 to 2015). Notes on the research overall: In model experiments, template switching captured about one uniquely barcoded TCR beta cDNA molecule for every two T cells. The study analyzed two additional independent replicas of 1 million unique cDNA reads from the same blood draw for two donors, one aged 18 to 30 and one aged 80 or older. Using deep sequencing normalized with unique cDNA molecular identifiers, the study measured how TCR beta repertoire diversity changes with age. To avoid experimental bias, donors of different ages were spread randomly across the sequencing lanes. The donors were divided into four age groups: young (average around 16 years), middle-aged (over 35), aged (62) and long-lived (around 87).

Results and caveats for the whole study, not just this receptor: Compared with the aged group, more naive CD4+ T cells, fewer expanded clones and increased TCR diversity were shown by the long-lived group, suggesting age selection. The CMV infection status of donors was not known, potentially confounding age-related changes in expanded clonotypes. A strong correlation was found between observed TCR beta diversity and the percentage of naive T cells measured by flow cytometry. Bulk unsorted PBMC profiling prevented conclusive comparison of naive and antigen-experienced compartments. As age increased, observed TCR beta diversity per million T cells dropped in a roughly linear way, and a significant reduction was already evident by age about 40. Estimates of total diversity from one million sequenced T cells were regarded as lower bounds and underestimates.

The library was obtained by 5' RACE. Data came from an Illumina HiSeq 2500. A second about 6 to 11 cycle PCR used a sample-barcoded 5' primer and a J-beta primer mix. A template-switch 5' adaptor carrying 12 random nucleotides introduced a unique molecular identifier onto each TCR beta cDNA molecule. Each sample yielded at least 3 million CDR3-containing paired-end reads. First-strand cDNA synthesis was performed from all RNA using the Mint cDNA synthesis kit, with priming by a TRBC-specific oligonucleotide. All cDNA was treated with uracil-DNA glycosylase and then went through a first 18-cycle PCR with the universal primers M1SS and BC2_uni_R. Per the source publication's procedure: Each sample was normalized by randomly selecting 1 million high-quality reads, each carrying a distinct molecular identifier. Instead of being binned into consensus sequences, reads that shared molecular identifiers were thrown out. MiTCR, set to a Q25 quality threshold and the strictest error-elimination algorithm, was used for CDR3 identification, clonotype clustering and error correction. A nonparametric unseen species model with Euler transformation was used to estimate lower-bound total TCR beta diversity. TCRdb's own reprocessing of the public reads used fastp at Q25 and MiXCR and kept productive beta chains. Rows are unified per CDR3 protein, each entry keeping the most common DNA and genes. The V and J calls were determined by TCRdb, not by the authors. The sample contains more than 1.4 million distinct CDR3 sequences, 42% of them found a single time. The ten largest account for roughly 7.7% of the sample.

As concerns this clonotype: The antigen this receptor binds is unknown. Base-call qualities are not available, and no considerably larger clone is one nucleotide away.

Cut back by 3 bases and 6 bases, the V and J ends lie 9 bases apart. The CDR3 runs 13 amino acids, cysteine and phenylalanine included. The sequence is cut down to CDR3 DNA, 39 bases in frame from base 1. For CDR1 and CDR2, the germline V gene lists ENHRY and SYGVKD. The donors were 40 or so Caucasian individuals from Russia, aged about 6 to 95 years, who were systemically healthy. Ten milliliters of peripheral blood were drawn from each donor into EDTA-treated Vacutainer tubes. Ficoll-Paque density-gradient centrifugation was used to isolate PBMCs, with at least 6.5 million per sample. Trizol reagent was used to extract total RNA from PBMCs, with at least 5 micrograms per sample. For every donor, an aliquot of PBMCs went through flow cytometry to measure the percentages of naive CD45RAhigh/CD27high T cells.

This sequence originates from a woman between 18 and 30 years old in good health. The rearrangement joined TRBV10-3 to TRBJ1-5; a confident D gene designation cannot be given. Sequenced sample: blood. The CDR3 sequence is CAISDVAGQPQHF. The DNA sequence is TGTGCCATCAGTGATGTAGCGGGTCAGCCCCAGCATTTT.